Listed below are T cell receptor beta chains from one sample, sequenced in a study of T-cell reconstitution after alpha-beta-depleted transplantation in children. One entry per CDR3 protein results from TCRdb running MiXCR on the PCR reads. The sample records around 500,000 distinct CDR3 sequences, under 25% being singletons. The sequences come from PBMCs, mostly from graft donor cells, collected 360 days after TCRalphabeta/CD19-depleted stem cell transplant. The receptors derive from a boy in the first two years of life who had a stem cell transplant for acute myeloid leukemia, so the T cells may come from the graft donor. The CDR3 runs from the conserved cysteine through the conserved F or W. Each record gives: CDR3 protein, CDR3 DNA, V gene, J gene, clone size, D gene. D genes are given only for firm matches. The size of a clone is reported for some rows only, either as once, few or many, or as a class for expanded clones.

CDR3aa: CSAPSIDSLIQETQYF
CDR3nt: TGCAGTGCCCCCTCGATAGACTCCCTCATACAAGAGACCCAGTACTTC
v_gene: TRBV20-1
j_gene: TRBJ2-5
abundance: .
d_gene: .

CDR3aa: CSAALVGDTQYF
CDR3nt: TGCAGTGCCGCCCTAGTCGGGGATACGCAGTATTTT
v_gene: TRBV20-1
j_gene: TRBJ2-3
abundance: .
d_gene: .

CDR3aa: CASSPASYSYEQYF
CDR3nt: TGTGCCAGCAGCCCTGCTTCCTACTCCTACGAGCAGTACTTC
v_gene: TRBV12-3/TRBV12-4
j_gene: TRBJ2-7
abundance: .
d_gene: .

CDR3aa: CACSSTRTTGVVNTGELFF
CDR3nt: TGTGCCTGCAGTTCCACCCGAACTACAGGGGTAGTAAACACCGGGGAGCTGTTTTTT
v_gene: TRBV6-7
j_gene: TRBJ2-2
abundance: .
d_gene: TRBD1

CDR3aa: CSGYPVGGAHVDTQYF
CDR3nt: TGCAGCGGATATCCGGTCGGGGGGGCCCACGTGGATACGCAGTATTTT
v_gene: TRBV29-1
j_gene: TRBJ2-3
abundance: .
d_gene: TRBD2

CDR3aa: CSARGASTDTQYF
CDR3nt: TGCAGTGCTAGAGGGGCCTCGACAGATACGCAGTATTTT
v_gene: TRBV20-1
j_gene: TRBJ2-3
abundance: many
d_gene: .

CDR3aa: CSASDVDRANYGYTF
CDR3nt: TGCAGTGCTAGCGATGTCGACAGGGCTAACTATGGCTACACCTTC
v_gene: TRBV20-1
j_gene: TRBJ1-2
abundance: .
d_gene: TRBD1

CDR3aa: CASSLALDGELFF
CDR3nt: TGTGCCAGCAGTTTAGCGCTTGACGGGGAGCTGTTTTTT
v_gene: TRBV12-3/TRBV12-4
j_gene: TRBJ2-2
abundance: few
d_gene: .

CDR3aa: CSATSGTYSNQPQHF
CDR3nt: TGCAGTGCTACCTCCGGGACGTATAGCAATCAGCCCCAGCATTTT
v_gene: TRBV20-1
j_gene: TRBJ1-5
abundance: few
d_gene: .

CDR3aa: CASSPQGSRGYEQYF
CDR3nt: TGTGCCAGCAGTCCCCAGGGATCGAGGGGCTACGAGCAGTACTTC
v_gene: TRBV12-3/TRBV12-4
j_gene: TRBJ2-7
abundance: few
d_gene: .

CDR3aa: CASSVLARSTDTQYF
CDR3nt: TGTGCCAGCAGCGTTCTAGCGAGAAGCACAGATACGCAGTATTTT
v_gene: TRBV6-1
j_gene: TRBJ2-3
abundance: .
d_gene: .

CDR3aa: CASSLEVGRAYEQYF
CDR3nt: TGCGCCAGCAGCTTGGAAGTCGGGAGGGCCTACGAGCAGTACTTC
v_gene: TRBV5-1
j_gene: TRBJ2-7
abundance: many
d_gene: TRBD2

CDR3aa: CSVEADRGWETQYF
CDR3nt: TGCAGCGTTGAAGCGGACAGGGGGTGGGAGACCCAGTACTTC
v_gene: TRBV29-1
j_gene: TRBJ2-5
abundance: .
d_gene: TRBD1

CDR3aa: CASSLLGAGGYNEQFF
CDR3nt: TGTGCCAGCAGTTTATTGGGGGCGGGGGGCTACAATGAGCAGTTCTTC
v_gene: TRBV28
j_gene: TRBJ2-1
abundance: .
d_gene: TRBD2

CDR3aa: CATRRTGAEAFF
CDR3nt: TGTGCCACCCGGCGTACAGGGGCTGAAGCTTTCTTT
v_gene: TRBV7-9
j_gene: TRBJ1-1
abundance: .
d_gene: TRBD1

CDR3aa: CASRGRGSSYNEQFF
CDR3nt: TGTGCCAGCAGAGGGAGGGGAAGCTCCTACAATGAGCAGTTCTTC
v_gene: TRBV6-1
j_gene: TRBJ2-1
abundance: .
d_gene: TRBD2

CDR3aa: CASSKVRGPFSYNEQFF
CDR3nt: TGTGCCAGCAGCAAAGTTCGGGGGCCCTTCTCCTACAATGAGCAGTTCTTC
v_gene: TRBV21-1
j_gene: TRBJ2-1
abundance: many
d_gene: .

CDR3aa: CASSYAEGYEQYF
CDR3nt: TGTGCCAGCAGTTACGCCGAAGGATACGAGCAGTACTTC
v_gene: TRBV6-5
j_gene: TRBJ2-7
abundance: .
d_gene: .

CDR3aa: CASIPTRVDTDTQYF
CDR3nt: TGTGCCAGCATCCCCACCAGGGTCGACACAGATACGCAGTATTTT
v_gene: TRBV12-3/TRBV12-4
j_gene: TRBJ2-3
abundance: .
d_gene: .

CDR3aa: CASSKAGPWETQYF
CDR3nt: TGTGCCAGCAGCAAGGCGGGGCCCTGGGAGACCCAGTACTTC
v_gene: TRBV6-1
j_gene: TRBJ2-5
abundance: few
d_gene: .

CDR3aa: CASSSHRGYYEQYF
CDR3nt: TGTGCCAGCAGCTCTCACAGGGGCTACTACGAGCAGTACTTC
v_gene: TRBV4-2
j_gene: TRBJ2-7
abundance: few
d_gene: TRBD1

CDR3aa: CASSQGWGPKTQYF
CDR3nt: TGCGCCAGCAGCCAAGGCTGGGGGCCGAAGACCCAGTACTTC
v_gene: TRBV4-1
j_gene: TRBJ2-5
abundance: few
d_gene: .

CDR3aa: CASSEWERGTQYF
CDR3nt: TGTGCCAGCAGTGAATGGGAGCGGGGTACGCAGTATTTT
v_gene: TRBV25-1
j_gene: TRBJ2-3
abundance: few
d_gene: TRBD2

CDR3aa: CASRVTGEVTDTQYF
CDR3nt: TGTGCCAGCAGGGTCACGGGGGAGGTGACAGATACGCAGTATTTT
v_gene: TRBV6-1
j_gene: TRBJ2-3
abundance: many
d_gene: .

CDR3aa: CASSAAYSNQPQHF
CDR3nt: TGTGCCAGCAGTGCAGCGTATAGCAATCAGCCCCAGCATTTT
v_gene: TRBV2
j_gene: TRBJ1-5
abundance: .
d_gene: .

CDR3aa: CASSEAHSGAMNTEAFF
CDR3nt: TGCGCCAGCAGCGAGGCGCACTCAGGGGCGATGAACACTGAAGCTTTCTTT
v_gene: TRBV5-1
j_gene: TRBJ1-1
abundance: .
d_gene: .

CDR3aa: CASSSISGTGGLIAKNIQYF
CDR3nt: TGTGCCAGCAGTTCCATTTCCGGGACAGGGGGACTGATAGCCAAAAACATTCAGTACTTC
v_gene: TRBV28
j_gene: TRBJ2-4
abundance: many
d_gene: TRBD1

CDR3aa: CASSPFRGRGDPSGTQYF
CDR3nt: TGTGCCAGCAGCCCCTTCCGGGGACGGGGGGACCCCTCGGGAACGCAGTATTTT
v_gene: TRBV5-4
j_gene: TRBJ2-3
abundance: .
d_gene: TRBD2

CDR3aa: CAITEAPPDTQYF
CDR3nt: TGTGCCATCACCGAAGCCCCCCCAGATACGCAGTATTTT
v_gene: TRBV10-3
j_gene: TRBJ2-3
abundance: many
d_gene: .

CDR3aa: CSLSLGETQYF
CDR3nt: TGCAGCCTTTCGCTAGGGGAGACCCAGTACTTC
v_gene: TRBV29-1
j_gene: TRBJ2-5
abundance: many
d_gene: .

CDR3aa: CAISRQTDTYEQYF
CDR3nt: TGTGCCATCAGTAGACAGACTGACACCTACGAGCAGTACTTC
v_gene: TRBV10-3
j_gene: TRBJ2-7
abundance: many
d_gene: .

CDR3aa: CASSGIYGYTF
CDR3nt: TGTGCCAGCAGCGGAATCTATGGCTACACCTTC
v_gene: TRBV12-3/TRBV12-4
j_gene: TRBJ1-2
abundance: few
d_gene: .

CDR3aa: CASSLAWTDYEQFF
CDR3nt: TGTGCCAGCAGCTTAGCGTGGACAGATTACGAGCAGTTCTTC
v_gene: TRBV11-1
j_gene: TRBJ2-1
abundance: few
d_gene: .

CDR3aa: CASSPHHEQFF
CDR3nt: TGTGCCAGCAGTCCCCACCACGAGCAGTTCTTC
v_gene: TRBV12-3/TRBV12-4
j_gene: TRBJ2-1
abundance: .
d_gene: .

CDR3aa: CSARDRLAGSYEQYF
CDR3nt: TGCAGTGCTAGAGATAGGCTAGCGGGGTCCTACGAGCAGTACTTC
v_gene: TRBV20-1
j_gene: TRBJ2-7
abundance: many
d_gene: TRBD2

CDR3aa: CASSYGVPGTVYEQYF
CDR3nt: TGTGCCAGCAGTTACGGCGTTCCCGGGACAGTCTACGAGCAGTACTTC
v_gene: TRBV6-5
j_gene: TRBJ2-7
abundance: .
d_gene: TRBD1